This is a list of T cell receptor beta chains from one sample in a study of CD4 T cells in relation to SARS-CoV-2 and coronaviruses. Assay: immunoSEQ multiplex PCR; the TCRdb copy retains only in-frame clones and omits some. The table has approximately 20,000 clones, approximately 72% seen once. These receptors' targets are unknown. Sequenced input: CD4+ T cells from PBMCs, cultured in vitro. Receptors were obtained from a human donor in good health. The CDR3 runs from the conserved cysteine through the conserved F or W. The order of the fields is D gene, clone size, V gene, J gene, CDR3 protein, CDR3 DNA. The D gene is left open where the match is weak. Some rows have no size entry. The others give once, few or many, or a class for an expanded clone.

d_gene: TRBD1
abundance: -
v_gene: TRBV4-2
j_gene: TRBJ2-2
CDR3aa: CASSQGDRKGGELFF
CDR3nt: TGTGCCAGCAGCCAAGGGGACAGAAAAGGCGGGGAGCTGTTTTTT

d_gene: -
abundance: few
v_gene: TRBV29-1
j_gene: TRBJ2-2
CDR3aa: CSVERQGSTGELFF
CDR3nt: TGCAGCGTTGAAAGGCAGGGTTCCACCGGGGAGCTGTTTTTT

d_gene: TRBD1
abundance: -
v_gene: TRBV2
j_gene: TRBJ1-6
CDR3aa: CASRGGQDGNSPLHF
CDR3nt: TGTGCCAGCAGGGGCGGACAGGACGGCAATTCACCCCTCCACTTT

d_gene: -
abundance: few
v_gene: TRBV2
j_gene: TRBJ1-6
CDR3aa: CASSLQGGTDSPLHF
CDR3nt: TGTGCCAGCAGTTTACAGGGCGGGACTGATTCACCCCTCCACTTT

d_gene: TRBD1
abundance: few
v_gene: TRBV19
j_gene: TRBJ2-2
CDR3aa: CASRINIGTGGSGELFF
CDR3nt: TGTGCCAGTAGAATCAATATAGGGACAGGGGGATCCGGGGAGCTGTTTTTT

d_gene: TRBD2
abundance: -
v_gene: TRBV23-1
j_gene: TRBJ2-7
CDR3aa: CASKGLRLAGMVDEQYF
CDR3nt: TGCGCCAGCAAGGGACTCCGACTAGCGGGAATGGTCGACGAGCAGTACTTC

d_gene: TRBD2
abundance: -
v_gene: TRBV9
j_gene: TRBJ2-5
CDR3aa: CASSAPAGGETQYF
CDR3nt: TGTGCCAGCAGCGCCCCAGCGGGAGGAGAGACCCAGTACTTC

d_gene: -
abundance: -
v_gene: TRBV6-6
j_gene: TRBJ2-7
CDR3aa: CASSPPGQPILYEQYF
CDR3nt: TGTGCCAGCAGCCCGCCCGGACAGCCTATCCTCTACGAGCAGTACTTC

d_gene: -
abundance: -
v_gene: TRBV10-1
j_gene: TRBJ1-1
CDR3aa: CASSIASDGTEAFF
CDR3nt: TGCGCCAGCAGCATCGCTTCTGATGGCACTGAAGCTTTCTTT

d_gene: TRBD2
abundance: -
v_gene: TRBV5-6
j_gene: TRBJ2-5
CDR3aa: CASSLDLAGAKETQYF
CDR3nt: TGTGCCAGCAGCTTGGACCTAGCGGGAGCTAAAGAGACCCAGTACTTC

d_gene: TRBD1
abundance: -
v_gene: TRBV5-1
j_gene: TRBJ1-1
CDR3aa: CASSPRQGETEAFF
CDR3nt: TGCGCCAGCAGCCCAAGACAGGGAGAGACTGAAGCTTTCTTT

d_gene: -
abundance: -
v_gene: TRBV10-3
j_gene: TRBJ2-1
CDR3aa: CAINGGQTYNEQFF
CDR3nt: TGTGCCATCAACGGGGGGCAGACCTACAATGAGCAGTTCTTC

d_gene: TRBD2
abundance: -
v_gene: TRBV2
j_gene: TRBJ2-3
CDR3aa: CASSEVKRGGDTQYF
CDR3nt: TGTGCCAGCAGTGAAGTTAAGCGGGGGGGAGATACGCAGTATTTT

d_gene: TRBD2
abundance: -
v_gene: TRBV4-2
j_gene: TRBJ2-7
CDR3aa: CASSQESSGLAESYEQYF
CDR3nt: TGTGCCAGCAGCCAAGAATCATCAGGACTAGCGGAATCCTACGAGCAGTACTTC

d_gene: TRBD2
abundance: -
v_gene: TRBV3-1/TRBV3-2
j_gene: TRBJ2-3
CDR3aa: CASSQGSGGGTDTQYF
CDR3nt: TGTGCCAGCAGCCAAGGGTCGGGGGGGGGCACAGATACGCAGTATTTT

d_gene: -
abundance: -
v_gene: TRBV4-2
j_gene: TRBJ1-2
CDR3aa: CASSQDLGASHGYTF
CDR3nt: TGTGCCAGCAGCCAAGATCTCGGGGCGAGCCATGGCTACACCTTC

d_gene: -
abundance: few
v_gene: TRBV19
j_gene: TRBJ1-4
CDR3aa: CASTPFTGLKGEKLFF
CDR3nt: TGTGCCAGTACTCCATTTACCGGACTTAAGGGGGAAAAACTGTTTTTT

d_gene: TRBD2
abundance: few
v_gene: TRBV2
j_gene: TRBJ2-3
CDR3aa: CASTLAGGRNF
CDR3nt: TGTGCCAGCACCCTAGCGGGAGGCCGCAATTTT

d_gene: -
abundance: -
v_gene: TRBV2
j_gene: TRBJ2-2
CDR3aa: CASSTQKGTGELFF
CDR3nt: TGTGCCAGCAGTACTCAGAAGGGGACCGGGGAGCTGTTTTTT

d_gene: -
abundance: once
v_gene: TRBV4-2
j_gene: TRBJ2-3
CDR3aa: CASSQEEGPGTQYF
CDR3nt: TGTGCCAGCAGCCAAGAAGAGGGGCCAGGGACGCAGTATTTT

d_gene: -
abundance: -
v_gene: TRBV5-5
j_gene: TRBJ2-7
CDR3aa: CASSLTRGTYEQYF
CDR3nt: TGTGCCAGCAGCCTAACCAGGGGCACCTACGAGCAGTACTTC

d_gene: -
abundance: -
v_gene: TRBV6-5
j_gene: TRBJ1-4
CDR3aa: CASIFSIGGSGEKLFF
CDR3nt: TGTGCCAGCATTTTCTCGATTGGGGGGTCGGGTGAAAAACTGTTTTTT

d_gene: TRBD2
abundance: few
v_gene: TRBV9
j_gene: TRBJ2-2
CDR3aa: CASKTGLAGNTGELFF
CDR3nt: TGTGCCAGCAAGACAGGACTAGCTGGGAACACCGGGGAGCTGTTTTTT

d_gene: -
abundance: once
v_gene: TRBV25-1
j_gene: TRBJ1-2
CDR3aa: CASSFGTPGYTF
CDR3nt: TGTGCCAGCAGTTTCGGGACTCCAGGCTACACCTTC

d_gene: -
abundance: -
v_gene: TRBV7-9
j_gene: TRBJ1-1
CDR3aa: CASSFADTEAFF
CDR3nt: TGTGCCAGCAGCTTCGCGGACACTGAAGCTTTCTTT

d_gene: -
abundance: -
v_gene: TRBV10-3
j_gene: TRBJ2-3
CDR3aa: CAIAGVLDADTQYF
CDR3nt: TGTGCCATCGCTGGGGTCTTGGACGCAGATACGCAGTATTTT

d_gene: -
abundance: -
v_gene: TRBV9
j_gene: TRBJ1-6
CDR3aa: CASSVDGLGSTNSPLHF
CDR3nt: TGTGCCAGCAGCGTAGATGGTTTAGGGAGTACCAATTCACCCCTCCACTTT

d_gene: TRBD1
abundance: -
v_gene: TRBV7-2
j_gene: TRBJ1-4
CDR3aa: CASSWDRGSEKLFF
CDR3nt: TGTGCCAGCAGCTGGGACAGGGGAAGTGAAAAACTGTTTTTT

d_gene: TRBD2
abundance: -
v_gene: TRBV2
j_gene: TRBJ2-1
CDR3aa: CASNDLAGGIYNEQFF
CDR3nt: TGTGCCAGCAATGACCTAGCGGGTGGAATTTACAATGAGCAGTTCTTC

d_gene: -
abundance: -
v_gene: TRBV7-2
j_gene: TRBJ2-1
CDR3aa: CASSFSFTGIHEQFF
CDR3nt: TGTGCCAGCAGCTTTTCTTTCACAGGGATCCATGAGCAGTTCTTC

d_gene: -
abundance: -
v_gene: TRBV9
j_gene: TRBJ2-1
CDR3aa: CASSADLGSYNEQFF
CDR3nt: TGTGCCAGCAGCGCGGACCTCGGCTCCTACAATGAGCAGTTCTTC

d_gene: -
abundance: -
v_gene: TRBV7-2
j_gene: TRBJ2-7
CDR3aa: CASSLQGSALYEQYF
CDR3nt: TGTGCCAGCAGCTTACAGGGTAGCGCGCTTTACGAGCAGTACTTC

d_gene: TRBD1
abundance: -
v_gene: TRBV6-5
j_gene: TRBJ1-2
CDR3aa: CASRFPGGDGYTF
CDR3nt: TGTGCCAGCAGGTTCCCAGGGGGCGATGGCTACACCTTC

d_gene: -
abundance: -
v_gene: TRBV11-2
j_gene: TRBJ1-5
CDR3aa: CASSLDLGQPQHF
CDR3nt: TGTGCCAGCAGCTTAGATCTTGGTCAGCCCCAGCATTTT

d_gene: -
abundance: -
v_gene: TRBV3-1/TRBV3-2
j_gene: TRBJ2-6
CDR3aa: CASSQHRGANVLTF
CDR3nt: TGTGCCAGCAGCCAACACAGGGGGGCCAACGTCCTGACTTTC

d_gene: -
abundance: -
v_gene: TRBV12-3/TRBV12-4
j_gene: TRBJ1-2
CDR3aa: CASSLSNNYGYTF
CDR3nt: TGTGCCAGCAGTTTATCGAATAACTATGGCTACACCTTC

d_gene: -
abundance: few
v_gene: TRBV20-1
j_gene: TRBJ2-5
CDR3aa: CSASPPGGYQETQYF
CDR3nt: TGCAGTGCTAGTCCTCCCGGCGGGTACCAAGAGACCCAGTACTTC

d_gene: TRBD2
abundance: -
v_gene: TRBV5-1
j_gene: TRBJ2-3
CDR3aa: CASSLVEGLPTDTQYF
CDR3nt: TGCGCCAGCAGCTTGGTTGAGGGACTACCCACAGATACGCAGTATTTT

d_gene: TRBD1
abundance: -
v_gene: TRBV5-6
j_gene: TRBJ2-5
CDR3aa: CASSLPGTGSMVAQYF
CDR3nt: TGTGCCAGCAGCTTACCGGGGACAGGGTCTATGGTGGCCCAGTACTTC

d_gene: -
abundance: once
v_gene: TRBV7-2
j_gene: TRBJ2-7
CDR3aa: CASSSSGDTLIHEQYF
CDR3nt: TGTGCCAGCAGCTCCTCGGGAGATACCCTAATTCACGAGCAGTACTTC

d_gene: -
abundance: once
v_gene: TRBV6-2/TRBV6-3
j_gene: TRBJ2-3
CDR3aa: CASSYAMGGDTQYF
CDR3nt: TGTGCCAGCAGTTACGCGATGGGAGGAGATACGCAGTATTTT

d_gene: -
abundance: -
v_gene: TRBV5-6
j_gene: TRBJ1-5
CDR3aa: CASSIGHLSNQPQHF
CDR3nt: TGTGCCAGCAGCATAGGACACCTTAGCAATCAGCCCCAGCATTTT

d_gene: TRBD1
abundance: -
v_gene: TRBV19
j_gene: TRBJ2-1
CDR3aa: CASSRQGSYFVGEQFF
CDR3nt: TGTGCCAGTAGTAGACAGGGGTCCTACTTTGTCGGTGAGCAGTTCTTC

d_gene: -
abundance: -
v_gene: TRBV2
j_gene: TRBJ1-1
CDR3aa: CASSPDRWVRNTEAFF
CDR3nt: TGTGCCAGCAGCCCAGACAGGTGGGTACGGAACACTGAAGCTTTCTTT

d_gene: -
abundance: -
v_gene: TRBV3-1/TRBV3-2
j_gene: TRBJ2-3
CDR3aa: CASSQDWRGLAWDTQYF
CDR3nt: TGTGCCAGCAGCCAAGATTGGAGAGGGCTAGCGTGGGATACGCAGTATTTT

d_gene: TRBD2
abundance: -
v_gene: TRBV18
j_gene: TRBJ2-7
CDR3aa: CASSPTSGRNEQYF
CDR3nt: TGTGCCAGCTCACCCACTAGCGGAAGGAACGAGCAGTACTTC

d_gene: TRBD1
abundance: few
v_gene: TRBV5-1
j_gene: TRBJ2-3
CDR3aa: CASSLGQGANTQYF
CDR3nt: TGCGCCAGCAGCTTGGGACAGGGGGCGAATACGCAGTATTTT

d_gene: -
abundance: -
v_gene: TRBV3-1/TRBV3-2
j_gene: TRBJ1-1
CDR3aa: CASRRENTEAFF
CDR3nt: TGTGCCAGCAGGAGGGAGAACACTGAAGCTTTCTTT

d_gene: -
abundance: -
v_gene: TRBV11-2
j_gene: TRBJ2-1
CDR3aa: CASSSRSGYSYNEQFF
CDR3nt: TGTGCCAGCAGCTCACGGTCGGGTTACTCCTACAATGAGCAGTTCTTC

d_gene: -
abundance: few
v_gene: TRBV6-5
j_gene: TRBJ1-2
CDR3aa: CASSYSSGPPYGYTF
CDR3nt: TGTGCCAGCAGTTACTCGTCCGGGCCTCCCTATGGCTACACCTTC

d_gene: TRBD1
abundance: -
v_gene: TRBV12-3/TRBV12-4
j_gene: TRBJ2-2
CDR3aa: CATRQGNTGELFF
CDR3nt: TGTGCCACCCGACAGGGAAACACCGGGGAGCTGTTTTTT

d_gene: TRBD1
abundance: few
v_gene: TRBV4-1
j_gene: TRBJ1-2
CDR3aa: CASSRGQAFVSGYTF
CDR3nt: TGCGCCAGCAGCCGAGGACAGGCCTTTGTAAGTGGCTACACCTTC